The T cell receptor beta chain under discussion was sequenced for a study of PD-1 blockade in mismatch repair-deficient tumors. Study summary: All were previously treated, progressing patients with about 11 mismatch repair-deficient cancer types.

Clones were read by immunoSEQ multiplex PCR, and TCRdb kept only the in-frame ones, dropping some. In the table there are tens of thousands of clones, 81% of which are singletons. Mismatch repair deficiency was confirmed in all patients, by PCR or immunohistochemistry. TCR sequencing covered three patients who responded to pembrolizumab. Trimming took 5 bases from V and 6 from J, leaving 11 bases between them. This CDR3 comprises 12 residues. The V gene's germline CDR1 is SGHTA and CDR2 FQGTGA. On this clone itself: What it recognizes is unknown.

General study findings and limits: Tumor-resident clones, often undetectable pretreatment in blood, expanded then contracted after pembrolizumab.

The source is an adult with mismatch repair-deficient cancer. Source: peripheral blood, taken 12 weeks after starting pembrolizumab. J is TRBJ2-7 and V is TRBV7-3, with D tentatively TRBD1 (5 bases). The DNA of the CDR3 is TGTGCCAGCAGCCACCCAGGGCGCGAGCAGTACTTC. Translating it yields CASSHPGREQYF.